These 3 T cell receptor beta chains originate from one sample sequenced in a study of shared clonotypes between healthy human individuals. Using immunoSEQ multiplex PCR, the repertoire was profiled, and TCRdb retains in-frame clones only, with some absent. The data show around 1,100,000 clones, with 60% to 85% seen just once and almost 0.9% held by the top ten. Sequencing was performed on memory CD4+ T cells from PBMCs. Sample subset: CD45RA-negative fraction. The receptors come from a man aged 18 to 30 in good health. Some clones in this sample may be carry-over from other donors' samples.

The gene calls are TRBV5-8 and TRBJ2-5, with D unresolved. CDR1 SGHTS and CDR2 YDEGEE come from the germline V gene. The V and J ends lost 0 bases and 4 bases respectively, with 10 bases between them. This CDR3 is built from 14 residues. CDR3 sequence: CASSLAPGPETQYF. CDR3 bases: TGTGCCAGCAGCTTGGCCCCCGGGCCAGAGACCCAGTACTTC.

The V gene is TRBV5-1, the J gene TRBJ2-1; D ambiguous. Germline loops: CDR1 SGHRS, CDR2 YFSETQ. CDR3 size: 14 residues. Trimming shortened V by 4 bases and J by 7 bases, and 15 bases separated the two germline ends. DNA of the CDR3: TGCGCCAGCAGCCCACGTTACGGTGAAAATGAGCAGTTCTTC. It yields the protein CASSPRYGENEQFF.

Only one count was recorded for this clone. The chain carries TRBV7-8 and TRBJ2-7; perhaps D is TRBD1 or TRBD2 (5 bases each). V shed 4 bases and J shed 0 bases, with 16 bases lying between them. The CDR3 sequence is 16 residues long. Germline CDR1 SGHVS, CDR2 FQNEAQ. The CDR3, as DNA: TGTGCCAGCAGCTCCACCACCGGGACCAACTCCTACGAGCAGTACTTC. Translation: CASSSTTGTNSYEQYF.